This T cell receptor (beta chain) was identified during a study of blood T cell repertoires in COVID-19. The table came from immunoSEQ multiplex PCR; TCRdb's copy has only in-frame clones and leaves some out. Of 200,000 to 300,000 clones in the sample, around 87% were seen once. Seattle researchers signed up patients amid active infection and tracked them longitudinally. This CDR3 comprises 13 residues. J lost 11 bases, V lost 0 bases, and 5 bases had no gene match. CDR1 is SGHNT and CDR2 is YYREEE in the germline V gene (reference sequence). Sequencing was carried out using peripheral blood. This sequence joins TRBV5-4 and TRBJ1-2; 9 bases are shared with TRBD1. This receptor was identified in an older woman with COVID-19, enrolled during active disease. CDR3 DNA: TGTGCCAGCAGCTTGGATGGGACAGGGATATACACCTTC. As protein: CASSLDGTGIYTF.